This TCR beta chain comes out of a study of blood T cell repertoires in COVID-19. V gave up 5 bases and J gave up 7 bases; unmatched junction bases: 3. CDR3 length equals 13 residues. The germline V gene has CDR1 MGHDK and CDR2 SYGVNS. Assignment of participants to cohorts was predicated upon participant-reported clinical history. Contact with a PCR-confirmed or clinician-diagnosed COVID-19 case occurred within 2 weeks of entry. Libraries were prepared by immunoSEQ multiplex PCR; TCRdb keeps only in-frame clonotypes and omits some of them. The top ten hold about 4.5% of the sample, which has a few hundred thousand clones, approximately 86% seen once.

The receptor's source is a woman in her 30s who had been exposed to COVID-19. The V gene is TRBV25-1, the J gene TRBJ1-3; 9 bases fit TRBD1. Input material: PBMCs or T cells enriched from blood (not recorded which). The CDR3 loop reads CASSTGTGNTIYF. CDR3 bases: TGTGCCAGCAGTACAGGGACAGGGAACACCATATATTTT.